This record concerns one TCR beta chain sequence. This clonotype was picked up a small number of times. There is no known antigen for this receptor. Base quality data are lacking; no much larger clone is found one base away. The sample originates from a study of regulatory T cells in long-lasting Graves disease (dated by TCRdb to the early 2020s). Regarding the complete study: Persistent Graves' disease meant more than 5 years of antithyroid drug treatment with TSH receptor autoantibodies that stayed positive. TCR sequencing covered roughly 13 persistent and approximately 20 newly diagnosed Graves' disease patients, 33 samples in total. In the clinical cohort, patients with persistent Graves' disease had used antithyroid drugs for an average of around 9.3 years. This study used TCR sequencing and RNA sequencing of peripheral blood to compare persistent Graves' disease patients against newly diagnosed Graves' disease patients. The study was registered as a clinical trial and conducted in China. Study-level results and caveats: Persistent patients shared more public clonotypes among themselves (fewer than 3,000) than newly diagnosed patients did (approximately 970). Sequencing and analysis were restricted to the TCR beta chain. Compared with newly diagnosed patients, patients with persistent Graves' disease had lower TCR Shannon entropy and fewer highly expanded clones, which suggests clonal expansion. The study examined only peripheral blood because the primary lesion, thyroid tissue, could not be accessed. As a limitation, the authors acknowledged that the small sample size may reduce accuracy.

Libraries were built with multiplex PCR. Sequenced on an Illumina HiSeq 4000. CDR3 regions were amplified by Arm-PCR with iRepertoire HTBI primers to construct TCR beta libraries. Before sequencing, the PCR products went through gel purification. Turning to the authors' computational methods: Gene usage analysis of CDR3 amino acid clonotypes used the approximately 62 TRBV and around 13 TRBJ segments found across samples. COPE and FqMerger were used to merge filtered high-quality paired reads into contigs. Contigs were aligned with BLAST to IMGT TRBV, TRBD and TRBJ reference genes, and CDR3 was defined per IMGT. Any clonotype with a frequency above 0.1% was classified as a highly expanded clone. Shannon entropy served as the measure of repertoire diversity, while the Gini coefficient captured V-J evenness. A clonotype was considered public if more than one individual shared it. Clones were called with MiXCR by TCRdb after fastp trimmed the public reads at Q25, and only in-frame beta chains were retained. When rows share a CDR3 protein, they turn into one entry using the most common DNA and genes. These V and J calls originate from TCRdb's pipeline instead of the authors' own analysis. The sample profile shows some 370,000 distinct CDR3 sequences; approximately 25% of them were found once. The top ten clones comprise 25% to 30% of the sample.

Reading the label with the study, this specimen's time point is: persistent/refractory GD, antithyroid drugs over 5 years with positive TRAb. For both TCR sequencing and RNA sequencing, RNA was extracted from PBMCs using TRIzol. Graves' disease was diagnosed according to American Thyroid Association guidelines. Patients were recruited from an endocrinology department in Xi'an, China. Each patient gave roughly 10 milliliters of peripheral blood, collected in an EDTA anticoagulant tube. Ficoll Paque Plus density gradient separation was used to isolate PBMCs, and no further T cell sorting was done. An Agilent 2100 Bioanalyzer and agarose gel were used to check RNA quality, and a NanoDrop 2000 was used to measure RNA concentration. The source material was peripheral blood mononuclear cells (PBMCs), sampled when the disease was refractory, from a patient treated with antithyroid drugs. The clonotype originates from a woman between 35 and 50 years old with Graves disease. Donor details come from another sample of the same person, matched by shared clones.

The CDR3 amino acid sequence is: CASSFPTGGLRTQYF. The bases are TGTGCCAGCAGCTTCCCCACCGGGGGGTTAAGGACCCAGTACTTC. Recombination joined TRBV7-9 with TRBJ2-5, with TRBD2 matching 7 junction bases. From the cysteine through the phenylalanine, the CDR3 covers 15 amino acids. Just CDR3 DNA is preserved here, 45 bases in frame from base 1. Taken from the germline V gene (reference sequence), the CDR1 and CDR2 loops are SEHNR and FQNEAQ. Unmatched junction bases come to 11, with V trimmed by 3 bases and J by 7 bases.